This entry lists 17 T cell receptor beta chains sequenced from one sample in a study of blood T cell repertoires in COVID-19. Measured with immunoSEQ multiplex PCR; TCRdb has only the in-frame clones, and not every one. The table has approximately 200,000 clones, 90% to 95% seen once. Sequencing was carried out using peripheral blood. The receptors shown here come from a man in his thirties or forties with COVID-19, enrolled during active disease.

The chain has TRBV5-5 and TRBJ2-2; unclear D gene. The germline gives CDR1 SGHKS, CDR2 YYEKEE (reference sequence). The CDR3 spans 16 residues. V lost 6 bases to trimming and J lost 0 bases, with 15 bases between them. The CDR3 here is CASTDLTYANTGELFF. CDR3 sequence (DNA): TGTGCCAGCACTGATCTTACCTACGCGAACACCGGGGAGCTGTTTTTT.

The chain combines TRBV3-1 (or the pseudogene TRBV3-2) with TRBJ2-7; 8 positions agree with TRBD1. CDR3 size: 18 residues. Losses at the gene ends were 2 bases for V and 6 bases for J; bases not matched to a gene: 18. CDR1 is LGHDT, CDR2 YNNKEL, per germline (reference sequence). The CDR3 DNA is TGTGCCAGCAGCCAATTTTTTTCGCCCGGACAGGGCCTCCGCGAGCAGTACTTC. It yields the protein CASSQFFSPGQGLREQYF.

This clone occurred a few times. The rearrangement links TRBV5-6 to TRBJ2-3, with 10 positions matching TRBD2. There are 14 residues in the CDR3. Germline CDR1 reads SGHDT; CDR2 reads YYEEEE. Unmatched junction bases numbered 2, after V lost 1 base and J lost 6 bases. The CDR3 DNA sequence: TGTGCCAGCAGCTTGATGACTAGCGGGGATACGCAGTATTTT. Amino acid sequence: CASSLMTSGDTQYF.

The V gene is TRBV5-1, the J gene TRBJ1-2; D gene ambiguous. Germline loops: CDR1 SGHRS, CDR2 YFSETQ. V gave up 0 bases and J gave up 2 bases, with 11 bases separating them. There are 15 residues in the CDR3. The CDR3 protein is CASSLDGNPNYGYTF. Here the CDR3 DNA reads TGCGCCAGCAGCTTGGACGGGAATCCAAACTATGGCTACACCTTC.

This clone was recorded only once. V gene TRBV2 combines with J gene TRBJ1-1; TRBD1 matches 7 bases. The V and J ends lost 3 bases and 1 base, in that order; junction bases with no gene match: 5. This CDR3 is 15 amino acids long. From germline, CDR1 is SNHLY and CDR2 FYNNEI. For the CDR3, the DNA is TGTGCCAGCAGTGAGCAGGGGGTTGAGAACACTGAAGCTTTCTTT. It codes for CASSEQGVENTEAFF.

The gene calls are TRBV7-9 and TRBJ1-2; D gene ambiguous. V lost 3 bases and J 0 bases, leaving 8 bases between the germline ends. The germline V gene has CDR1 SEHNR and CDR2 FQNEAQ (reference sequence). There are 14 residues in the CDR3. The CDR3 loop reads CASSLAITNYGYTF. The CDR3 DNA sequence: TGTGCCAGCAGCTTGGCCATAACTAACTATGGCTACACCTTC. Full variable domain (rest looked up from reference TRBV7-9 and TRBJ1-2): DTGVSQNPRHKITKRGQNVTFRCDPISEHNRLYWYRQTLGQGPEFLTYFQNEAQLEKSRLLSDRFSAERPKGSFSTLEIQRTEQGDSAMYLCASSLAITNYGYTFGSGTRLTVV.

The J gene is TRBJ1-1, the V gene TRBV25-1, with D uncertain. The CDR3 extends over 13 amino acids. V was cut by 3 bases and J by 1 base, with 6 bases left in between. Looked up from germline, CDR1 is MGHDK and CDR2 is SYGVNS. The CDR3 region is CASSEPGNTEAFF. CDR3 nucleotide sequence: TGTGCCAGCAGTGAGCCAGGGAACACTGAAGCTTTCTTT.

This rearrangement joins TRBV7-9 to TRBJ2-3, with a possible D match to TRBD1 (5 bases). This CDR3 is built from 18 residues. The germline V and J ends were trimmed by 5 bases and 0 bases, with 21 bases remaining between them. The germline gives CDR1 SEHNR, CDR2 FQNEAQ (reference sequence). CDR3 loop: CASSRGVTAKASTDTQYF. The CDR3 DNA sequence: TGTGCCAGCAGCCGAGGCGTGACAGCCAAGGCTAGCACAGATACGCAGTATTTT.

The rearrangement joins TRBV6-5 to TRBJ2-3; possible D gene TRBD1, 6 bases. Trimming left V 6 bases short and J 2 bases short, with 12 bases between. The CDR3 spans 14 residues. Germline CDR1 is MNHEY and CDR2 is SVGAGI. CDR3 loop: CASRRGFDTDTQYF. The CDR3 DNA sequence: TGTGCCAGCAGGAGGGGGTTCGACACAGATACGCAGTATTTT.

In nucleotides, the CDR3 is TGCGCCAGCAGCTTGGTAGGCGGGGACCTCTACGAGCAGTACTTC. Residues: CASSLVGGDLYEQYF. The chain employs TRBV5-1 and TRBJ2-7; perhaps TRBD2 as D (6 bases). V was cut by 0 bases and J by 3 bases, with 13 bases left in between. Germline CDR1 is SGHRS and CDR2 is YFSETQ. The CDR3 has 15 amino acids. Variable domain in full (rest from reference TRBV5-1 and TRBJ2-7): KAGVTQTPRYLIKTRGQQVTLSCSPISGHRSVSWYQQTPGQGLQFLFEYFSETQRNKGNFPGRFSGRQFSNSRSEMNVSTLELGDSALYLCASSLVGGDLYEQYFGPGTRLTVT.

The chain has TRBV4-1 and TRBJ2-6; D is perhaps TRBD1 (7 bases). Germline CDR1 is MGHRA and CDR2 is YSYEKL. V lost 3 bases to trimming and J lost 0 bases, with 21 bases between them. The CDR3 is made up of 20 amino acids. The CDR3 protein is CASSQNPAGQMFSGANVLTF. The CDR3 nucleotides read TGCGCCAGCAGCCAGAACCCCGCGGGACAGATGTTCTCTGGGGCCAACGTCCTGACTTTC.

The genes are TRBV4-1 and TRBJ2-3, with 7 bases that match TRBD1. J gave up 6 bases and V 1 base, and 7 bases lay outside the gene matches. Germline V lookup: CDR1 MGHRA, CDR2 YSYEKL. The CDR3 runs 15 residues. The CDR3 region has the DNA TGCGCCAGCAGCCAAGTACGAGGGGGCGGGGATACGCAGTATTTT. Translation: CASSQVRGGGDTQYF.

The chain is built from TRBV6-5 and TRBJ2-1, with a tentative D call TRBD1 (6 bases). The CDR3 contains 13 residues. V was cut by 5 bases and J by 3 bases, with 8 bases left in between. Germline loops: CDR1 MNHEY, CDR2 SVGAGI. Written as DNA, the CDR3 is TGTGCCAGCAGTATGGGACACTACAATGAGCAGTTCTTC. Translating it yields CASSMGHYNEQFF.

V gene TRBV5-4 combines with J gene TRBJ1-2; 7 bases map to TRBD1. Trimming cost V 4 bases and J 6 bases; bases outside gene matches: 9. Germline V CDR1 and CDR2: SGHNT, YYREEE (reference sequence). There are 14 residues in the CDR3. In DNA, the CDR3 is TGTGCCAGCAGCAGAATCGGACAGGACGATGGCTACACCTTC. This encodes CASSRIGQDDGYTF.

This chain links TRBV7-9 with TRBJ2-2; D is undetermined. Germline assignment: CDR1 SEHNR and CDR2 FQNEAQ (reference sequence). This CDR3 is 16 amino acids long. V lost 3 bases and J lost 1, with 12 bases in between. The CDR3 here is CASSLVGDKNTGELFF. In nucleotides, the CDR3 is TGTGCCAGCAGCTTGGTCGGAGATAAGAACACCGGGGAGCTGTTTTTT.

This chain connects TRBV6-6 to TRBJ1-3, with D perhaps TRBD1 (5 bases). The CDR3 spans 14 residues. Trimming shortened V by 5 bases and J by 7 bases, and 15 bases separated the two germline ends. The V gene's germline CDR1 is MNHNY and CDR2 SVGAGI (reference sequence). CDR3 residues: CASSPGHFRNTIYF. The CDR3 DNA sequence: TGTGCCAGCAGTCCCGGACACTTTCGGAACACCATATATTTT.

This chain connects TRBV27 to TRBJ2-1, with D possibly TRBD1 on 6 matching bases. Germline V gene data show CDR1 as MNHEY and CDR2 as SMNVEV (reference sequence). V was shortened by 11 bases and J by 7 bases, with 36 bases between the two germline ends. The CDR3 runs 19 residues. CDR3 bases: TGTGCCGAAACCGGGGACACAGTAGTTGTAAGGGGAAAAAAAAATGAGCAGTTCTTC. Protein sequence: CAETGDTVVVRGKKNEQFF.